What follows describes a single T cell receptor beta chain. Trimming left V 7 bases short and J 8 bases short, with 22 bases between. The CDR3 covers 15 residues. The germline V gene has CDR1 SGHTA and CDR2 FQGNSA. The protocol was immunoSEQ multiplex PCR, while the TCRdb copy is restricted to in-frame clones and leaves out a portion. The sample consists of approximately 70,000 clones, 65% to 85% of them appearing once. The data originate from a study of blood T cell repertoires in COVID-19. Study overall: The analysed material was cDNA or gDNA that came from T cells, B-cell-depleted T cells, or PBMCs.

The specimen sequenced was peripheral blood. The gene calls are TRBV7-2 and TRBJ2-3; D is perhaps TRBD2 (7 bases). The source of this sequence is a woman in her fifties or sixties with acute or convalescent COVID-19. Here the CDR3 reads CASNPQKGGMGTQYF. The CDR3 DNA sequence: TGTGCCAGCAACCCTCAAAAGGGGGGGATGGGTACGCAGTATTTT.